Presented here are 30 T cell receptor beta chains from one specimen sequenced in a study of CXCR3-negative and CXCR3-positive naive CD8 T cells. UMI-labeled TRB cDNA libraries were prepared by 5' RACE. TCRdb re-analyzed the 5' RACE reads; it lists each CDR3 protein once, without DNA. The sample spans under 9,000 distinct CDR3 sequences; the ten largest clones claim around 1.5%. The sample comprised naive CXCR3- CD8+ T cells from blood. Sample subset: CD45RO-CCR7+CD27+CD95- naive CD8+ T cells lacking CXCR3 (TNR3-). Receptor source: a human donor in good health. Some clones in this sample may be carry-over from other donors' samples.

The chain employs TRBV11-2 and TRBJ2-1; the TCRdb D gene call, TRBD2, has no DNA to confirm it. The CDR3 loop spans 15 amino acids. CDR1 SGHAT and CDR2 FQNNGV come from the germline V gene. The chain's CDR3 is CASSLLDVSYNEQFF.

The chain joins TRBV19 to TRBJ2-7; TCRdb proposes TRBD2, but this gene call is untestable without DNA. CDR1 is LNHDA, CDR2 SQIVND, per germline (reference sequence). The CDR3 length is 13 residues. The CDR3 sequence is CASMTRDSYEQYF.

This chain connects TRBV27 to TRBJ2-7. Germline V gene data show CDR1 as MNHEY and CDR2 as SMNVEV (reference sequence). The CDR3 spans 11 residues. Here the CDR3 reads CASSLGLEQYF.

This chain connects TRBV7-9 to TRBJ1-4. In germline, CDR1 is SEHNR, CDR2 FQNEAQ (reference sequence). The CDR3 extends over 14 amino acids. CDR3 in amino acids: CASSSGMANEKLFF. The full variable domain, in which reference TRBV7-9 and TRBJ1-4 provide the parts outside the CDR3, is DTGVSQNPRHKITKRGQNVTFRCDPISEHNRLYWYRQTLGQGPEFLTYFQNEAQLEKSRLLSDRFSAERPKGSFSTLEIQRTEQGDSAMYLCASSSGMANEKLFFGSGTQLSVL.

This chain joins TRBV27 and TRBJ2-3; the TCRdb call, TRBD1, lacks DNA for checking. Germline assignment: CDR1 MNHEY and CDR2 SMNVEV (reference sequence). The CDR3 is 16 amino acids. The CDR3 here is CASSFSSGTSGDTQYF.

This chain's CDR3 is CASSFWGNTEAFF. J is TRBJ1-1 and V is TRBV5-4. The CDR3 runs to 13 residues. Germline-derived CDR1 and CDR2 are SGHNT and YYREEE (reference sequence).

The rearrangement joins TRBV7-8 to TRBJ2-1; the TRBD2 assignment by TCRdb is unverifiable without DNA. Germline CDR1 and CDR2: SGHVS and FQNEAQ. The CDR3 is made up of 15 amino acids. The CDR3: CASSLRTSGYNEQFF.

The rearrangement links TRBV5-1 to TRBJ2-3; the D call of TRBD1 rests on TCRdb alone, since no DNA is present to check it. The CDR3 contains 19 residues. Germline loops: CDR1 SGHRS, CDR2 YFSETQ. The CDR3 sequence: CASSSITTSLTDSTDTQYF.

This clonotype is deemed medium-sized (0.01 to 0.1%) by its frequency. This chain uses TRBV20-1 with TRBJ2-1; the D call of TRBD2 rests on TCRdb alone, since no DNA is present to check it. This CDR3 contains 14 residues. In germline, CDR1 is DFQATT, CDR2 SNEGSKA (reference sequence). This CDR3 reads CSAGLAGSYNEQFF.

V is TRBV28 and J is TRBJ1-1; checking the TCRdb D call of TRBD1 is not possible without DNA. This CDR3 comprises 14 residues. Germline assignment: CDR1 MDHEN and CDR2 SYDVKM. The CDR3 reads CASSRTAKNTEAFF.

CDR3 region: CASSLETGTYEQYF. The genes are TRBV4-2 and TRBJ2-7; TCRdb picks TRBD1, but there is no DNA to check that call. This CDR3 region has 14 residues. Germline V gene sequence: CDR1 LGHNA, CDR2 YNFKEQ.

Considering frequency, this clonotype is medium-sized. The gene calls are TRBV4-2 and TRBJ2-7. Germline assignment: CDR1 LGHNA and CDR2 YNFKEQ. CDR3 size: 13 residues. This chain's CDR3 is CASSQGGLYEQYF.

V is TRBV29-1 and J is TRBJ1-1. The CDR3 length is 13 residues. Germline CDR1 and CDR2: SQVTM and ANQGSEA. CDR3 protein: CSVEDRLNTEAFF.

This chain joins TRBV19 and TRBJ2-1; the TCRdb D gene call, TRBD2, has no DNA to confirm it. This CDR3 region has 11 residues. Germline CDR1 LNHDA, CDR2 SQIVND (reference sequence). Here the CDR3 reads CASTVGTLQFF.

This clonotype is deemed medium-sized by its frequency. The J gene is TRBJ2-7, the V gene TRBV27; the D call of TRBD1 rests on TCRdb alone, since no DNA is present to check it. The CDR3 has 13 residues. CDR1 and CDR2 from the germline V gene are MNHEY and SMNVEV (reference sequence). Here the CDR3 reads CASKQGDSYEQYF.

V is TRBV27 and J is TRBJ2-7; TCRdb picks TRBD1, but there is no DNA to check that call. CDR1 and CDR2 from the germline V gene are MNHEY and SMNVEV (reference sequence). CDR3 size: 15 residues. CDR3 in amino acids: CASPYGGGEFHEQYF.

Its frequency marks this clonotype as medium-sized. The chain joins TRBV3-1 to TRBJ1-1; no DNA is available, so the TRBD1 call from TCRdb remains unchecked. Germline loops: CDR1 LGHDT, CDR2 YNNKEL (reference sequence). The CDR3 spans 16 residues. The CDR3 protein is CASSQDAGTLNTEAFF. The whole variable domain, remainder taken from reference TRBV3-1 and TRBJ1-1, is DTAVSQTPKYLVTQMGNDKSIKCEQNLGHDTMYWYKQDSKKFLKIMFSYNNKELIINETVPNRFSPKSPDKAHLNLHINSLELGDSAVYFCASSQDAGTLNTEAFFGQGTRLTVV.

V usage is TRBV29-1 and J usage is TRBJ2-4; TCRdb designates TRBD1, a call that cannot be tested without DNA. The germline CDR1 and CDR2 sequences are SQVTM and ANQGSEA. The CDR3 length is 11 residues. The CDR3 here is CSFQGVGIQYF.

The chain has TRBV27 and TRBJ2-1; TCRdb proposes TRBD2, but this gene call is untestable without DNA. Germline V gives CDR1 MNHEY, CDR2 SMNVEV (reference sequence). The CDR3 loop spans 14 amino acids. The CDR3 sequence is CASSPAIVHNEQFF.

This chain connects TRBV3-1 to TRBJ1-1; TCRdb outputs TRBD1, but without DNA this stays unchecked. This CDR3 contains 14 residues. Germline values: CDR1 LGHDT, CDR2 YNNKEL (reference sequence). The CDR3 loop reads CASSRTGTNTEAFF.

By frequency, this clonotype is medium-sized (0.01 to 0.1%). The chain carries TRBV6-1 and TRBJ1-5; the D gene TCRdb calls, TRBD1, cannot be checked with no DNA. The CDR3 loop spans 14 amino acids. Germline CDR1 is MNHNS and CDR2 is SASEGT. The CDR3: CASRNTGGSQPQHF.

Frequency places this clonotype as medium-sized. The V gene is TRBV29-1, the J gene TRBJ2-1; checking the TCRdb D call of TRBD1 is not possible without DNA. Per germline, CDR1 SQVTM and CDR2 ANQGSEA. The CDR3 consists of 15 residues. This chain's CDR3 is CSANLGGTSYNEQFF.

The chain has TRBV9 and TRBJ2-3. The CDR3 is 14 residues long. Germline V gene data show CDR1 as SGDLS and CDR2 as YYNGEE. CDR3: CASSPYEKLDTQYF. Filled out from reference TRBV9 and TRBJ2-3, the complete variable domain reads DSGVTQTPKHLITATGQRVTLRCSPRSGDLSVYWYQQSLDQGLQFLIQYYNGEERAKGNILERFSAQQFPDLHSELNLSSLELGDSALYFCASSPYEKLDTQYFGPGTRLTVL.

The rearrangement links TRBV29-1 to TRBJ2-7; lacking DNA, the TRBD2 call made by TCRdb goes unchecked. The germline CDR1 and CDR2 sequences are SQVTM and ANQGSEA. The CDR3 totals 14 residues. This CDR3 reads CSVGGGTGPYEQYF.

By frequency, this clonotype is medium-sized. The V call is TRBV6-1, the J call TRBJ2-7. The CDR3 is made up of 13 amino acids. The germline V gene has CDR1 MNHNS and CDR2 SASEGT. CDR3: CASSEVFSYEQYF.

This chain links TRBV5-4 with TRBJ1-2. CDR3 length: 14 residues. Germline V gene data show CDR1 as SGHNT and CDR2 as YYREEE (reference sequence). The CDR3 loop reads CASSLQGADYGYTF.

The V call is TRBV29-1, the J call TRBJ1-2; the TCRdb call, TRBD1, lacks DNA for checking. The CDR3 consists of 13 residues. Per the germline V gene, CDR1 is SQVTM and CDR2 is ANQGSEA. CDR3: CSVEETGRGGYTF.

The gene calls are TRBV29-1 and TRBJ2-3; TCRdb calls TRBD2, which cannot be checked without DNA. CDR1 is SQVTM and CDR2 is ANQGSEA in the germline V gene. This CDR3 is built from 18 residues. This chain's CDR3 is CSVEARTSGMPSTDTQYF.

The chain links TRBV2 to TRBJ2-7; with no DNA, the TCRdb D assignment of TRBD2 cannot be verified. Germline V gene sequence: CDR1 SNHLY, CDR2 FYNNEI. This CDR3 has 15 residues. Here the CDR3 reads CASRGTSASSYEQYF.

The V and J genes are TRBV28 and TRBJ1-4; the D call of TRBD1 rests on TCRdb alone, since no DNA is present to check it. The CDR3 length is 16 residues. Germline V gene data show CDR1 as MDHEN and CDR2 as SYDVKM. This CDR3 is CASSLTPPATNEKLFF.